This T cell receptor (beta chain) originates from a study of blood T cell repertoires in COVID-19. This clone has a handful of counts. The repertoire was sequenced with immunoSEQ multiplex PCR; TCRdb's copy has only in-frame clones and lacks some. The data hold some 200,000 clones, with almost 80% observed a single time. V lost 4 bases, J lost 7 bases, and 7 bases lay in between. The CDR3 has 12 amino acids. The germline CDR1 and CDR2 sequences are SGHVS and FQNEAQ. The clonotype originates from a woman in her 70s with acute or convalescent COVID-19. The sequenced material came from peripheral blood. The chain combines TRBV7-8 with TRBJ2-2; D gene unclear. The CDR3 DNA follows: TGTGCCAGCAGCTCATACGGCGGGGAGCTGTTTTTT. Protein: CASSSYGGELFF.